This T cell receptor beta chain originates from a study of early T cells in non-severe SARS-CoV-2 infection. Overall study context: Sequencing used unsorted whole-blood bulk RNA, so chains lack pairing.

Of note for this clonotype: Its antigen is not known.

Each cDNA molecule carried a unique molecular identifier. Via MiXCR, TCRdb re-called the 5' RACE reads, giving one row per CDR3 protein. The sample records over 50,000 distinct CDR3 sequences, about a tenth being singletons. General study results and limits: Missing private and CD4 specificities, VDJdb matching favored anti-spike CD8 responses.

This CDR3 is 16 amino acids long. Germline values: CDR1 LNHDA, CDR2 SQIVND (reference sequence). Trimming at V came to 4 bases and at J to 4 bases, leaving 10 bases not matched to a gene. Sequences were obtained from whole blood. The chain joins TRBV19 to TRBJ1-5, with 7 bases identical to TRBD1. This TCR was sampled from an adult who was a healthcare worker with PCR-confirmed SARS-CoV-2 infection or an uninfected control (not recorded which). CDR3 sequence: CASSTTRGQVNQPQHF. CDR3 nucleotides: TGTGCCAGTAGTACAACTCGCGGACAGGTTAATCAGCCCCAGCATTTT.